Below, 23 T cell receptor beta chains from the same sample are listed, as sequenced in a study of T cells after yellow fever vaccination. TCRdb re-called the 5' RACE reads through MiXCR, storing one row per CDR3 protein. The sample carries hundreds of thousands of distinct CDR3 sequences, 9% to 15% recorded once. Sequencing was performed on PBMCs, taken on the day of the yellow fever booster vaccination. The receptor set was obtained from a man younger than 40 who received the YFV17D yellow fever vaccine.

V gene TRBV2 combines with J gene TRBJ1-6; 8 nucleotides match TRBD1. Germline-derived CDR1 and CDR2 are SNHLY and FYNNEI. With V trimmed by 6 bases and J by 10 bases, 8 bases remained unmatched. This CDR3 has 14 residues. The CDR3 nucleotides read TGTGCCAGCAGGGAAACAGGGGGAAGATCACCCCTCCACTTT. This gives the protein CASRETGGRSPLHF.

The V gene is TRBV3-1, the J gene TRBJ2-1; 13 bases are a match to TRBD2. J was trimmed by 7 bases and V by 1 base; bases with no gene match: 4. The CDR3 consists of 16 residues. Germline CDR1 reads LGHDT; CDR2 reads YNNKEL (reference sequence). The CDR3 nucleotides are TGTGCCAGCAGCCAAGCGACTAGCGGGAGGCCTAATGAGCAGTTCTTC. It is translated as CASSQATSGRPNEQFF.

This clonotype has only a few counts. The chain couples TRBV20-1 to TRBJ1-3, with D hard to call. This CDR3 is 15 amino acids long. Germline CDR1 reads DFQATT; CDR2 reads SNEGSKA (reference sequence). Trimming pared 2 bases from V and 0 bases from J, leaving 11 bases between. In nucleotides, the CDR3 is TGCAGTGCTAGACCACGGGGTTTCTCTGGAAACACCATATATTTT. It translates to CSARPRGFSGNTIYF.

This clonotype was recorded once. The chain carries TRBV2 and TRBJ2-7; 8 bases match TRBD2. Germline values: CDR1 SNHLY, CDR2 FYNNEI. The V segment lost 9 bases and the J segment 2 bases; nucleotides outside the gene matches: 6. The CDR3 is made up of 13 amino acids. CDR3 amino acids: CARSGSDTYEQYF. As DNA, the CDR3 is TGTGCCAGAAGCGGGAGCGATACCTACGAGCAGTACTTC.

This clonotype came up a few times. The V call is TRBV6-1, the J call TRBJ2-1; D possibly matches TRBD1 or TRBD2 (5 bases each). Germline V gives CDR1 MNHNS, CDR2 SASEGT. The CDR3 is made up of 18 amino acids. The V and J ends lost 5 bases and 0 bases respectively, with 20 bases between them. CDR3 residues: CASSRTLAGSSSYNEQFF. The DNA of the CDR3 is TGTGCCAGCAGTAGGACATTGGCGGGTTCGAGCTCCTACAATGAGCAGTTCTTC.

Here the CDR3 DNA reads TGCGCCAGCAGCCAAAATATCGGATACGAGCAGTACTTC. Protein: CASSQNIGYEQYF. The J gene is TRBJ2-7, the V gene TRBV5-1, with D hard to call. Germline V CDR1 and CDR2: SGHRS, YFSETQ. Trimming shortened V by 4 bases and J by 4 bases, and 12 bases separated the two germline ends. This CDR3 comprises 13 residues.

The chain recombines TRBV3-1 with TRBJ2-7; D remains unclear. Trimming removed 0 bases from V and 3 bases from J, with 9 bases in between. Germline loops: CDR1 LGHDT, CDR2 YNNKEL (reference sequence). This CDR3 contains 14 residues. CDR3 nucleotides: TGTGCCAGCAGCCAAGATCAGTGGGGCTACGAGCAGTACTTC. Amino acid sequence: CASSQDQWGYEQYF.

This clonotype was recorded at least ten times. J is TRBJ2-3 and V is TRBV20-1, with D tentatively TRBD1 or TRBD2 (5 bases each). The germline V gene has CDR1 DFQATT and CDR2 SNEGSKA (reference sequence). This CDR3 spans 14 amino acids. V gave up 5 bases and J gave up 0 bases, with 12 bases separating them. DNA for the CDR3: TGCAGTGCTTCCCGGGACCATAGCACAGATACGCAGTATTTT. Translation: CSASRDHSTDTQYF.

In this sample, this clonotype turned up a few times. The chain is built from TRBV7-2 and TRBJ2-3; the D is unclear. The V gene's germline CDR1 is SGHTA and CDR2 FQGNSA. Trimming removed 3 bases from V and 6 bases from J, with 13 bases in between. This CDR3 has 14 residues. The CDR3 nucleotides are TGTGCCAGCAGCTTCCTCCGTAATCGTGATACGCAGTATTTT. Translated, it gives CASSFLRNRDTQYF. Supplemented by reference TRBV7-2 and TRBJ2-3, the full variable domain reads GAGVSQSPSNKVTEKGKDVELRCDPISGHTALYWYRQSLGQGLEFLIYFQGNSAPDKSGLPSDRFSAERTGGSVSTLTIQRTQQEDSAVYLCASSFLRNRDTQYFGPGTRLTVL.

This sequence joins TRBV24-1 and TRBJ2-3; 7 bases are shared with TRBD2. The length of the CDR3 is 16 residues. CDR1 and CDR2 from the germline V gene are KGHDR and SFDVKD. Trimming at V came to 1 base and at J to 0 bases, leaving 3 bases not matched to a gene. The CDR3 sequence: CATSDFLAASTDTQYF. CDR3 DNA: TGTGCCACCAGTGATTTTCTAGCGGCAAGCACAGATACGCAGTATTTT.

CDR3 region: CASSLLAGGRGSYNEQFF. The CDR3 DNA is TGTGCCAGCAGTCTACTAGCGGGCGGACGAGGCTCCTACAATGAGCAGTTCTTC. V and J are TRBV6-5 and TRBJ2-1; 9 bases fit TRBD2. Germline-derived CDR1 and CDR2 are MNHEY and SVGAGI. V lost 5 bases to trimming and J lost 0 bases; unmatched junction nucleotides: 11. The CDR3 is made up of 18 amino acids.

J is TRBJ2-7 and V is TRBV10-3, with TRBD2 as a possible D gene (5 bases). Looked up from germline, CDR1 is ENHRY and CDR2 is SYGVKD. This CDR3 is built from 15 residues. V lost 3 bases to trimming and J lost 0 bases, with 12 bases between them. The chain's CDR3 is CAISEVLAVSYEQYF. The CDR3 bases are TGTGCCATCAGTGAAGTTCTAGCCGTCTCCTACGAGCAGTACTTC.

V gene TRBV10-3 combines with J gene TRBJ2-7; TRBD2 matches 8 bases. Germline V gives CDR1 ENHRY, CDR2 SYGVKD. There are 16 residues in the CDR3. Trimming at V came to 0 bases and at J to 7 bases, leaving 11 bases not matched to a gene. For the CDR3, the DNA is TGTGCCATCAGTGAGTCGCTTCTAGCGGGTAGTACGGAGCAGTACTTC. This translates into CAISESLLAGSTEQYF.

This chain connects TRBV19 to TRBJ2-3; no reliable D call. Germline V lookup: CDR1 LNHDA, CDR2 SQIVND (reference sequence). With 5 bases removed from V and 2 bases from J, the gap between germline ends came to 11 bases. The CDR3 spans 14 residues. The CDR3 sequence is CASSSSGTTDTQYF. The CDR3 DNA sequence: TGTGCCAGTAGTTCATCCGGAACCACAGATACGCAGTATTTT.

The gene calls are TRBV20-1 and TRBJ2-5; unclear D gene. This CDR3 has 12 amino acids. Trimming left V 6 bases short and J 5 bases short, with 13 bases between. From germline, CDR1 is DFQATT and CDR2 SNEGSKA (reference sequence). The CDR3 here is CSAAELGETQYF. DNA for the CDR3: TGCAGTGCCGCCGAACTGGGGGAGACCCAGTACTTC.

V gene TRBV5-1 combines with J gene TRBJ2-7, with D maybe TRBD2 (5 bases). The V end lost 2 bases, the J end lost 5 bases, and 14 bases lay between the germline ends. Per germline, CDR1 SGHRS and CDR2 YFSETQ. The CDR3 is made up of 14 amino acids. CDR3 sequence: CASSFGRGGDEQYF. CDR3 DNA: TGCGCCAGCAGCTTCGGGCGAGGAGGAGACGAGCAGTACTTC. Drawing the rest from reference TRBV5-1 and TRBJ2-7, the complete variable domain is KAGVTQTPRYLIKTRGQQVTLSCSPISGHRSVSWYQQTPGQGLQFLFEYFSETQRNKGNFPGRFSGRQFSNSRSEMNVSTLELGDSALYLCASSFGRGGDEQYFGPGTRLTVT.

The V gene is TRBV11-2, the J gene TRBJ2-2, with no clear D. In germline, CDR1 is SGHAT, CDR2 FQNNGV. Trimming left V 5 bases short and J 0 bases short, with 7 bases between. The CDR3 is 14 residues long. CDR3 in amino acids: CASSPPANTGELFF. CDR3 nucleotides: TGTGCCAGCAGCCCGCCTGCGAACACCGGGGAGCTGTTTTTT. Full variable domain (outside the CDR3, taken from reference TRBV11-2 and TRBJ2-2): EAGVAQSPRYKIIEKRQSVAFWCNPISGHATLYWYQQILGQGPKLLIQFQNNGVVDDSQLPKDRFSAERLKGVDSTLKIQPAKLEDSAVYLCASSPPANTGELFFGEGSRLTVL.

Only a few counts were recorded for this clonotype. The V call is TRBV27, the J call TRBJ2-4, with D possibly called TRBD1 or TRBD2 (5 bases each). Trimming stripped 6 bases from V and 0 bases from J, with 15 bases between. Germline CDR1 is MNHEY and CDR2 is SMNVEV (reference sequence). CDR3 length equals 16 residues. The CDR3 DNA reads as TGTGCCAGCAGCTCTCCGTCGGGGCTAGCCAAAAACATTCAGTACTTC. This translates into CASSSPSGLAKNIQYF.

This clonotype was counted a few times. The gene calls are TRBV11-3 and TRBJ2-3; weak D call: TRBD2 (6 bases). V lost 6 bases and J lost 4, with 14 bases in between. This CDR3 is 14 amino acids long. Germline loops: CDR1 SGHNT, CDR2 YENEEA. The CDR3 DNA is TGTGCCAGCAGAGTACGGGAGTCTCCAGATACGCAGTATTTT. This codes for CASRVRESPDTQYF.

The V and J genes are TRBV5-1 and TRBJ2-3; TRBD2 is a possible D gene (6 bases). Trimming took 5 bases from V and 6 from J, leaving 16 bases between them. The CDR3 loop spans 14 amino acids. Germline V gene data show CDR1 as SGHRS and CDR2 as YFSETQ. The CDR3 reads CASSSGTSPDTQYF. The DNA for the CDR3 is TGCGCCAGCAGTTCCGGGACTTCTCCCGATACGCAGTATTTT.

This clonotype was seen only a few times. V and J are TRBV28 and TRBJ2-7, with TRBD1 matching over 8 bases. The germline gives CDR1 MDHEN, CDR2 SYDVKM. The CDR3 is 16 residues long. The V segment lost 4 bases and the J segment 3 bases; nucleotides outside the gene matches: 11. DNA of the CDR3: TGTGCCAGCAGTTCGACAACTTGGGACAGGAACTACGAGCAGTACTTC. This sequence encodes CASSSTTWDRNYEQYF.

About this clonotype itself: Germline is not matched at one junction end, which may reflect a read error. This sequence joins TRBV20-1 and TRBJ2-2, with TRBD1 matching 7 bases. The CDR3 length is 16 residues. Germline V lookup: CDR1 DFQATT, CDR2 SNEGSKA (reference sequence). CDR3 coding DNA: TGCTGTGCTAGGGGCCCGACAGGGAGAAACACCGGGGAGCTGTTTTTT. It codes for CCARGPTGRNTGELFF.

The table lists this clonotype with many counts. CDR3 DNA: TGCAGTGCTAGCGGGAAATACAATGAGCAGTTCTTC. Its translation is CSASGKYNEQFF. The rearrangement uses TRBV20-1 and TRBJ2-1; D perhaps matches TRBD2 (5 bases). Per the germline V gene, CDR1 is DFQATT and CDR2 is SNEGSKA (reference sequence). V lost 3 bases to trimming and J lost 4 bases, with 7 bases between them. CDR3 size: 12 residues.